This TCR beta chain was profiled in a study of control samples from healthy donors and cancer patients. CDR1 SGDLS and CDR2 YYNGEE come from the germline V gene. J lost 1 base, V lost 0 bases, and 6 bases had no gene match. This CDR3 region has 17 residues. TCRdb keeps only in-frame clones here, not all; method: immunoSEQ multiplex PCR. The sample consists of about 140,000 clones, 94% of them appearing once. The rearrangement uses TRBV9 and TRBJ1-3, with TRBD1 identical over 8 bases. This sequence originates from a man aged 40-49 years in good health. The sequencing sample was made of blood. The CDR3 sequence: CASSVGTGRFSGNTIYF. The CDR3 DNA follows: TGTGCCAGCAGCGTAGGGACAGGGAGGTTTTCTGGAAACACCATATATTTT.